The 15 T cell receptor beta chains below all came from one sample that was sequenced in a study of identical twins. Each CDR3 protein is one row after TCRdb ran MiXCR on the 5' RACE reads. The sample carries 200,000 to 250,000 distinct CDR3 sequences, 6% to 9% recorded once. The same specimen was also included in a second study, on yellow fever vaccine responses in identical twins.

The specimen sequenced was memory (CD45RO+) T cells sorted from blood. The receptors derive from a woman in her late teens or twenties in good health.

This clonotype has a count of ten or more. This chain links TRBV5-1 with TRBJ1-2; D may be TRBD1 (5 bases). CDR1 is SGHRS and CDR2 is YFSETQ in the germline V gene. The CDR3 extends over 15 amino acids. With 1 base removed from V and 8 bases from J, the gap between germline ends came to 18 bases. CDR3 bases: TGCGCCAGCAGCTTGCGCCCCGGGACGGGGGAAGGCTACACCTTC. Protein sequence: CASSLRPGTGEGYTF. Full variable domain (rest looked up from reference TRBV5-1 and TRBJ1-2): KAGVTQTPRYLIKTRGQQVTLSCSPISGHRSVSWYQQTPGQGLQFLFEYFSETQRNKGNFPGRFSGRQFSNSRSEMNVSTLELGDSALYLCASSLRPGTGEGYTFGSGTRLTVV.

This clonotype has a handful of counts. The chain carries TRBV28 and TRBJ2-3; D is uncertain. The CDR3 covers 16 residues. Germline V gene lookup returns CDR1 MDHEN and CDR2 SYDVKM. V lost 4 bases, J lost 6 bases, and 20 bases lay in between. The CDR3 DNA is TGTGCCAGCAGTTCCGGTCTAGTTGGGATTCGGGATACGCAGTATTTT. The encoded protein is CASSSGLVGIRDTQYF.

V and J are TRBV15 and TRBJ2-5; D uncertain. This CDR3 comprises 13 residues. Trimming pared 0 bases from V and 4 bases from J, leaving 6 bases between. CDR1 is LNHNV and CDR2 is YYDKDF in the germline V gene (reference sequence). CDR3 sequence: CATSRDVGETQYF. The CDR3 bases are TGTGCCACCAGCAGAGATGTTGGAGAGACCCAGTACTTC.

This clonotype was seen many times. The gene calls are TRBV6-2 or TRBV6-3 and TRBJ1-5; D call uncertain. This CDR3 is 13 amino acids long. Germline V CDR1 and CDR2: MNHEY, SVGEGT. The ends were cut back, 6 bases at V and 4 bases at J, with 10 bases in the middle. The CDR3 protein is CASRKGMNQPQHF. In nucleotides, the CDR3 is TGTGCCAGCAGAAAAGGGATGAATCAGCCCCAGCATTTT.

The gene calls are TRBV20-1 and TRBJ1-1; D might be TRBD1 (5 bases). The germline gives CDR1 DFQATT, CDR2 SNEGSKA (reference sequence). The CDR3 contains 13 residues. V dropped 6 bases and J dropped 1 base, with 12 bases sitting between them. The CDR3 nucleotides read TGCAGTGCGGAAAGACAGAGGAACACTGAAGCTTTCTTT. Its translation: CSAERQRNTEAFF.

The chain links TRBV6-4 to TRBJ2-1; 7 nucleotides match TRBD2. The CDR3 contains 14 residues. V was pared by 0 bases and J by 8 bases, with 4 bases of the junction left unmatched. CDR1 and CDR2 (germline): MRHNA, SNTAGT. DNA of the CDR3: TGTGCCAGCAGTGACTCGTCGGGGGGTGATGAGCAGTTCTTC. Translating it yields CASSDSSGGDEQFF.

The chain couples TRBV12-3 or TRBV12-4 to TRBJ1-4; 10 bases fit TRBD1. J gave up 8 bases and V 6 bases, and 3 bases lay outside the gene matches. CDR3 length: 13 amino acids. The DNA for the CDR3 is TGTGCCAGCAGCCCGGACAGGGGGGAAAAACTGTTTTTT. Protein sequence: CASSPDRGEKLFF.

This clonotype was picked up a small number of times. This sequence joins TRBV14 and TRBJ1-3, with D hard to call. This CDR3 is 14 amino acids long. Trimming cost V 1 base and J 4 bases, with 8 bases left between them. Per the germline V gene, CDR1 is SGHDN and CDR2 is FVKESK. In DNA, the CDR3 is TGTGCCAGCAGCCAAGGGAGGTCCGGAAACACCATATATTTT. The encoded protein is CASSQGRSGNTIYF.

A note on this clonotype: The junction does not match germline at one end; this may be a read error. The rearrangement links TRBV4-2 to TRBJ2-5, with 7 bases identical to TRBD1. Germline CDR1 reads LGHNA; CDR2 reads YNFKEQ. This CDR3 has 15 amino acids. CDR3 coding DNA: TGTGCCAGCAGCCAAGTCGGGACAGCCCAAGAGTCCCAGTACTTC. This sequence encodes CASSQVGTAQESQYF.

In its sample, this clonotype was seen many times. The rearrangement joins TRBV5-1 to TRBJ2-3, with 7 bases identical to TRBD1. The CDR3 is 15 amino acids. CDR1 and CDR2 from the germline V gene are SGHRS and YFSETQ. Trimming removed 4 bases from V and 2 bases from J; junction bases left unmatched: 7. Written as DNA, the CDR3 is TGCGCCAGCAGCCAAGGGGGCGGCTACACAGATACGCAGTATTTT. Translating gives CASSQGGGYTDTQYF.

This clonotype was observed a handful of times. The chain has TRBV11-2 and TRBJ2-2; 7 positions match TRBD2. V shed 3 bases and J 5 bases; nucleotides not matched to a gene: 9. In germline, CDR1 is SGHAT, CDR2 FQNNGV. CDR3 length: 16 residues. This chain's CDR3 is CASSFSGTKPTGELFF. CDR3 nucleotides: TGTGCCAGCAGCTTTTCCGGGACTAAACCTACCGGGGAGCTGTTTTTT.

This clonotype occurred many times. The CDR3 spells CASRNQNYGYTF. The CDR3 DNA sequence: TGTGCCAGCAGGAACCAAAACTATGGCTACACCTTC. This chain joins TRBV6-2 or TRBV6-3 and TRBJ1-2; D remains ambiguous. CDR3 length: 12 residues. From germline, CDR1 is MNHEY and CDR2 SVGEGT. The V end lost 6 bases, the J end lost 2 bases, and 7 bases lay between the germline ends.

This clonotype was counted a few times. This rearrangement joins TRBV18 to TRBJ1-1; a weak D match, TRBD1 (5 bases). Between the trimmed V and J ends, which lost 6 bases and 3 bases, there was a span of 17 bases. The V gene's germline CDR1 is KGHSH and CDR2 LQKENI. The CDR3 loop spans 15 amino acids. As DNA, the CDR3 is TGTGCCAGCTCGGCCTCCGCAGGGATGTACACTGAAGCTTTCTTT. This gives the protein CASSASAGMYTEAFF.

This clonotype was picked up a small number of times. This chain uses TRBV20-1 with TRBJ2-3, with 7 bases identical to TRBD2. This CDR3 region has 15 residues. Germline V gene data show CDR1 as DFQATT and CDR2 as SNEGSKA (reference sequence). Germline trimming cut 3 bases from V and 0 bases from J; bases unmatched to any gene: 6. This chain's CDR3 is CSASRGELSTDTQYF. As DNA, the CDR3 is TGCAGTGCTAGCCGGGGGGAATTAAGCACAGATACGCAGTATTTT.

This clonotype was detected only a few times. The chain has TRBV7-9 and TRBJ2-7, with TRBD2 matching 7 bases. CDR3 length: 14 residues. J was trimmed by 10 bases and V by 2 bases; bases with no gene match: 11. Germline V gene sequence: CDR1 SEHNR, CDR2 FQNEAQ (reference sequence). CDR3 residues: CASSLFLADTSQYF. The CDR3 region has the DNA TGTGCCAGCAGCTTATTTCTAGCGGATACGTCCCAGTACTTC.